Below, 32 T cell receptor beta chains from the same sample are listed, as sequenced in a study of cytomegalovirus exposure and HLA in healthy donors. Researchers ran the PCR with 60 Vbeta and 13 Jbeta primers. The repertoire was sequenced with immunoSEQ multiplex PCR; TCRdb's copy has only in-frame clones and lacks some. The sample lists roughly 160,000 clones, roughly 80% occurring once. Sequenced: PBMCs. Receptor source: a middle-aged man in good health and CMV-seronegative.

This clone was seen a few times. The chain couples TRBV5-6 to TRBJ1-1; D is perhaps TRBD1 (6 bases). V was trimmed by 1 base and J by 10 bases, leaving 14 bases between them. CDR1 is SGHDT, CDR2 YYEEEE, per germline. The CDR3 loop spans 13 amino acids. CDR3 loop: CASSLSGTTVAFF. The CDR3 DNA is TGTGCCAGCAGCTTGTCAGGGACAACGGTAGCTTTCTTT. The entire variable domain, with the rest obtained from reference TRBV5-6 and TRBJ1-1, is as follows: DAGVTQSPTHLIKTRGQQVTLRCSPKSGHDTVSWYQQALGQGPQFIFQYYEEEERQRGNFPDRFSGHQFPNYSSELNVNALLLGDSALYLCASSLSGTTVAFFGQGTRLTVV.

This sequence joins TRBV6-1 and TRBJ2-1, with a tentative D call TRBD1 (5 bases). The CDR3 loop spans 14 amino acids. Germline CDR1 is MNHNS and CDR2 is SASEGT. V gave up 4 bases and J gave up 5 bases, with 12 bases separating them. CDR3 nucleotide sequence: TGTGCCAGCAGTGCCTGGGGCGCCAACAATGAGCAGTTCTTC. This encodes CASSAWGANNEQFF.

V and J are TRBV11-2 and TRBJ2-2; TRBD2 aligns across 8 bases. This CDR3 is built from 17 residues. Looked up from germline, CDR1 is SGHAT and CDR2 is FQNNGV. V dropped 2 bases and J dropped 2; count of bases not matched to a gene: 7. CDR3 loop: CASSLRGLAGNTGELFF. Written as DNA, the CDR3 is TGTGCCAGCAGCTTAAGGGGTCTAGCGGGTAACACCGGGGAGCTGTTTTTT.

In this sample, this clone turned up a few times. The chain links TRBV6-4 to TRBJ2-3; TRBD2 agrees at 13 bases. The CDR3 spans 15 residues. Per germline, CDR1 MRHNA and CDR2 SNTAGT. Germline trimming cut 6 bases from V and 5 bases from J; bases unmatched to any gene: 5. This chain's CDR3 is CASSPLAGGQDTQYF. The DNA for the CDR3 is TGTGCCAGCAGCCCACTAGCGGGGGGGCAAGATACGCAGTATTTT.

The rearrangement joins TRBV4-2 to TRBJ2-3, with a weak D call TRBD2 (6 bases). The CDR3 has 17 amino acids. Trimming pared 0 bases from V and 0 bases from J, leaving 13 bases between. Germline V gene sequence: CDR1 LGHNA, CDR2 YNFKEQ. CDR3 sequence: CASSQDVAGSSTDTQYF. The DNA for the CDR3 is TGTGCCAGCAGCCAAGATGTTGCGGGGTCTAGCACAGATACGCAGTATTTT.

The chain couples TRBV6-6 to TRBJ2-3, with TRBD2 matching 8 bases. The CDR3 sequence is 15 residues long. V shed 4 bases, J shed 0 bases, and the junction held 3 bases outside the gene matches. From germline, CDR1 is MNHNY and CDR2 SVGAGI (reference sequence). The chain's CDR3 is CASSFPSGSTDTQYF. The CDR3 DNA reads TGTGCCAGCAGTTTCCCTAGCGGGAGCACAGATACGCAGTATTTT.

V is TRBV6-5 and J is TRBJ1-1; D gene ambiguous. Germline V gene data show CDR1 as MNHEY and CDR2 as SVGAGI. The CDR3 loop spans 12 amino acids. Trimming took 2 bases from V and 7 from J, leaving 8 bases between them. This CDR3 reads CASSYGTVEAFF. The CDR3 region has the DNA TGTGCCAGCAGTTACGGTACGGTTGAAGCTTTCTTT.

This chain joins TRBV30 and TRBJ2-7; 8 bases map to TRBD1. The CDR3 has 12 residues. Germline values: CDR1 GTSNPN, CDR2 SVGIG (reference sequence). V lost 7 bases, J lost 1 base, and 3 bases stayed unmatched. CDR3 coding DNA: TGTGCCTTGGGACAGGATTCCTACGAGCAGTACTTC. Protein sequence: CALGQDSYEQYF.

This clone has just a few counts. This chain uses TRBV5-1 with TRBJ2-3; TRBD2 matches at 15 bases. Looked up from germline, CDR1 is SGHRS and CDR2 is YFSETQ. The ends lost 3 bases at V and 4 bases at J; junction bases unmatched: 3. The CDR3 sequence is 16 residues long. In nucleotides, the CDR3 is TGCGCCAGCAGCTGGGGACTAGCGGGGGGTTCAGATACGCAGTATTTT. Its protein product is CASSWGLAGGSDTQYF.

This rearrangement joins TRBV7-6 to TRBJ2-7; weak D call: TRBD1 (7 bases). CDR3 length: 14 residues. V was pared by 5 bases and J by 4 bases, with 15 bases between. Germline V lookup: CDR1 SGHVS, CDR2 FNYEAQ. The CDR3 loop is CASSPGGTAYEQYF. The DNA for the CDR3 is TGTGCCAGCAGCCCAGGGGGGACAGCTTACGAGCAGTACTTC.

This chain links TRBV5-1 with TRBJ2-5; D not certain. The CDR3 covers 15 residues. Germline loops: CDR1 SGHRS, CDR2 YFSETQ. Between the trimmed V and J ends, which lost 4 bases and 1 base, there was a span of 14 bases. The CDR3: CASSPTAEPQETQYF. In DNA, the CDR3 is TGCGCCAGCAGCCCCACCGCGGAGCCCCAAGAGACCCAGTACTTC. The full variable domain, completed using reference TRBV5-1 and TRBJ2-5, is KAGVTQTPRYLIKTRGQQVTLSCSPISGHRSVSWYQQTPGQGLQFLFEYFSETQRNKGNFPGRFSGRQFSNSRSEMNVSTLELGDSALYLCASSPTAEPQETQYFGPGTRLLVL.

The chain uses TRBV2 and TRBJ1-1; D is ambiguous. Trimming left V 1 base short and J 1 base short, with 10 bases between. CDR3 size: 15 residues. Germline V gene data show CDR1 as SNHLY and CDR2 as FYNNEI. CDR3 residues: CASSEVTGRNTEAFF. CDR3 sequence (DNA): TGTGCCAGCAGTGAAGTTACGGGGAGGAACACTGAAGCTTTCTTT.

The chain recombines TRBV21-1 with TRBJ1-1; the table calls TRBD1, which could not be checked here. TRBV21-1 is a pseudogene segment. CDR3 size: 9 residues. The CDR3, as DNA: TGTGCCAGCAGCAATGGGCCACCCTTT. Its protein product is CASSNGPPF.

This clone was seen a few times. Other nucleotide sequences in the sample specify the same CDR3. This chain uses TRBV2 with TRBJ2-4; 10 nucleotides match TRBD1. The CDR3 covers 15 residues. J was trimmed by 4 bases and V by 6 bases; bases with no gene match: 6. Germline CDR1 is SNHLY and CDR2 is FYNNEI. CDR3: CASRAGTGEKNIQYF. The CDR3 DNA follows: TGTGCCAGCAGAGCCGGGACAGGGGAAAAAAACATTCAGTACTTC.

The chain links TRBV6-5 to TRBJ2-6; tentative D call: TRBD2 (5 bases). Germline CDR1 MNHEY, CDR2 SVGAGI. V lost 10 bases, J lost 6 bases, and 7 bases lay in between. The CDR3 covers 11 residues. CDR3: CATGEANVLTF. The CDR3 DNA is TGTGCCACCGGGGAGGCCAACGTCCTGACTTTC.

The rearrangement links TRBV5-1 to TRBJ2-1; TRBD2 matches 8 bases. With V trimmed by 1 base and J by 7 bases, 7 bases remained unmatched. The CDR3 sequence is 15 residues long. CDR1 SGHRS and CDR2 YFSETQ come from the germline V gene. CDR3: CASSLTRPGGNEQFF. The CDR3 bases are TGCGCCAGCAGCTTGACGCGGCCGGGGGGGAATGAGCAGTTCTTC.

This clone was counted a few times. This chain connects TRBV4-3 to TRBJ1-6; 8 bases agree with TRBD1. The V segment lost 0 bases and the J segment 14 bases; nucleotides outside the gene matches: 12. Per the germline V gene, CDR1 is LGHNA and CDR2 is YSLEER. This CDR3 has 16 residues. As DNA, the CDR3 is TGCGCCAGCAGCCAAGAACCAGGACAGGGTGGGATCGCCCTCCACTTT. Amino acid sequence: CASSQEPGQGGIALHF.

The V gene is TRBV13, the J gene TRBJ2-7, with 7 positions matching TRBD2. The trim removed 5 bases at V and 1 base at J, leaving 2 bases unmatched. Per germline, CDR1 PRHDT and CDR2 FYEKMQ (reference sequence). The CDR3 extends over 13 amino acids. The CDR3 region is CASSLRGSYEQYF. CDR3 in DNA: TGTGCCAGCAGCCTGCGGGGGTCCTACGAGCAGTACTTC. Full variable domain (missing parts from reference TRBV13 and TRBJ2-7): AAGVIQSPRHLIKEKRETATLKCYPIPRHDTVYWYQQGPGQDPQFLISFYEKMQSDKGSIPDRFSAQQFSDYHSELNMSSLELGDSALYFCASSLRGSYEQYFGPGTRLTVT.

The chain carries TRBV5-5 and TRBJ2-7; 8 nucleotides agree with TRBD1. The V and J ends lost 4 bases and 0 bases, in that order; junction bases with no gene match: 6. This CDR3 contains 15 residues. CDR1 SGHKS and CDR2 YYEKEE come from the germline V gene (reference sequence). The CDR3 coding sequence is TGTGCCAGCAGCCCAAGACAGGGGAGCTCCTACGAGCAGTACTTC. This codes for CASSPRQGSSYEQYF. The full variable domain, its missing parts supplied by reference TRBV5-5 and TRBJ2-7, is DAGVTQSPTHLIKTRGQQVTLRCSPISGHKSVSWYQQVLGQGPQFIFQYYEKEERGRGNFPDRFSARQFPNYSSELNVNALLLGDSALYLCASSPRQGSSYEQYFGPGTRLTVT.

The rearrangement links TRBV2 to TRBJ1-1; maybe TRBD1 (6 bases). Between the trimmed V and J ends, which lost 7 bases and 3 bases, there was a span of 15 bases. Germline V gene lookup returns CDR1 SNHLY and CDR2 FYNNEI. The CDR3 length is 14 residues. The DNA for the CDR3 is TGTGCCAGCAACATAGGGGGTCGGGACACTGAAGCTTTCTTT. This encodes CASNIGGRDTEAFF.

The chain employs TRBV4-1 and TRBJ1-5; the D gene is possibly TRBD1 (6 bases). The V gene's germline CDR1 is MGHRA and CDR2 YSYEKL. With 8 bases removed from V and 4 bases from J, the gap between germline ends came to 21 bases. This CDR3 region has 16 residues. The DNA for the CDR3 is TGCGCCAGCCGCGTCCTGGCGGGGGCTACGAATCAGCCCCAGCATTTT. This sequence encodes CASRVLAGATNQPQHF.

V usage is TRBV4-1 and J usage is TRBJ1-1; 10 nucleotides agree with TRBD1. This CDR3 is built from 15 residues. Losses at the gene ends were 2 bases for V and 5 bases for J; bases not matched to a gene: 5. CDR1 and CDR2 from the germline V gene are MGHRA and YSYEKL. DNA for the CDR3: TGCGCCAGCAGCCAAAGAGGGACAGGGGTAACTGAAGCTTTCTTT. Residues: CASSQRGTGVTEAFF.

V and J are TRBV19 and TRBJ2-7; 8 bases fit TRBD1. Germline CDR1 is LNHDA and CDR2 is SQIVND (reference sequence). V was pared by 1 base and J by 3 bases, with 14 bases of the junction left unmatched. The CDR3 consists of 18 residues. CDR3 amino acids: CASSIVVGQAPYLYEQYF. Written as DNA, the CDR3 is TGTGCCAGTAGTATAGTGGTGGGACAGGCCCCTTATCTCTACGAGCAGTACTTC.

The chain uses TRBV5-1 and TRBJ2-7, with 8 bases fitting TRBD2. With V trimmed by 4 bases and J by 4 bases, 10 bases remained unmatched. The CDR3 contains 15 residues. Germline CDR1 reads SGHRS; CDR2 reads YFSETQ. The CDR3 region is CASSLSGGAPYEQYF. The DNA of the CDR3 is TGCGCCAGCAGCCTTTCGGGGGGGGCCCCATACGAGCAGTACTTC.

The chain employs TRBV7-9 and TRBJ2-7; D remains unclear. Trimming cost V 7 bases and J 2 bases, with 9 bases left between them. The germline CDR1 and CDR2 sequences are SEHNR and FQNEAQ (reference sequence). The CDR3 consists of 12 residues. CDR3: CASTSLTYEQYF. In DNA, the CDR3 is TGTGCCAGCACCTCACTGACCTACGAGCAGTACTTC.

The chain combines TRBV5-4 with TRBJ2-2, with TRBD2 matching 14 bases. The V segment lost 4 bases and the J segment 5 bases; nucleotides outside the gene matches: 7. Germline V CDR1 and CDR2: SGHNT, YYREEE (reference sequence). This CDR3 comprises 17 residues. The CDR3 loop is CASSPGLAGASTGELFF. The CDR3 DNA reads TGTGCCAGCAGCCCGGGACTAGCGGGGGCCTCTACCGGGGAGCTGTTTTTT.

The rearrangement uses TRBV30 and TRBJ2-5; unclear D gene. The CDR3 is 11 residues long. Between the trimmed V and J ends, which lost 3 bases and 7 bases, there was a span of 9 bases. Germline CDR1 reads GTSNPN; CDR2 reads SVGIG (reference sequence). This CDR3 reads CAWRPGGTQYF. CDR3 in DNA: TGTGCCTGGAGGCCGGGTGGGACCCAGTACTTC.

V is TRBV5-1 and J is TRBJ2-3; TRBD1 matches at 10 bases. This CDR3 spans 13 amino acids. Trimming at V came to 7 bases and at J to 1 base, leaving 0 bases not matched to a gene. Per germline, CDR1 SGHRS and CDR2 YFSETQ. CDR3 amino acids: CASGTGGTDTQYF. The DNA for the CDR3 is TGCGCCAGCGGGACAGGGGGCACAGATACGCAGTATTTT.

J is TRBJ2-2 and V is TRBV27, with D unclear. The V gene's germline CDR1 is MNHEY and CDR2 SMNVEV (reference sequence). The CDR3 runs 12 residues. Trimming cost V 10 bases and J 6 bases, with 12 bases left between them. CDR3 residues: CAILTPAGELFF. CDR3 nucleotides: TGTGCCATCCTCACTCCCGCCGGGGAGCTGTTTTTT.

This clone was detected once. V is TRBV15 and J is TRBJ2-5; TRBD2 aligns across 8 bases. This CDR3 contains 13 residues. The ends lost 4 bases at V and 7 bases at J; junction bases unmatched: 5. The V gene's germline CDR1 is LNHNV and CDR2 YYDKDF (reference sequence). CDR3 nucleotides: TGTGCCACCAGCATGTCCGGGGGGGGGACCCAGTACTTC. Protein: CATSMSGGGTQYF.

Only a few counts were recorded for this clone. The chain employs TRBV19 and TRBJ1-1; the D is unclear. The CDR3 has 16 residues. V was cut by 4 bases and J by 4 bases, with 19 bases left in between. Germline lookup yields CDR1 LNHDA and CDR2 SQIVND (reference sequence). The CDR3 nucleotides are TGTGCCAGTAGTAGAGGAGGCGGGGTGAGCAGCACTGAAGCTTTCTTT. As protein: CASSRGGGVSSTEAFF.

This clone was detected a few times. CDR3 DNA: TGTGCCAGCTCACGGTCGATCGCTAGCGGGGTGGAGACCCAGTACTTC. Its protein product is CASSRSIASGVETQYF. V gene TRBV18 combines with J gene TRBJ2-5; 9 nucleotides match TRBD2. Germline V gives CDR1 KGHSH, CDR2 LQKENI. V shed 4 bases and J 5 bases; nucleotides not matched to a gene: 11. CDR3 size: 16 residues.